This T cell receptor (beta chain) was captured in a study of T cell responses to AZD1222 COVID-19 vaccine. Study conclusions and caveats: Elevations in Spike-specific TCR breadth and depth followed administration of two AZD1222 doses. In a largely white British group with more females than males, clonal diversity was possibly underestimated. Nearly half of spike-specific TCRs reportedly target variant regions that are unmutated in the B.1.351 and B.1.1.7 variants.

On this clone itself: No antigen is known for it.

Repertoires were generated with immunoSEQ multiplex PCR, while TCRdb's copy carries only in-frame clones and drops some. The sample lists approximately 150,000 clones, under 95% occurring once. Between the trimmed V and J ends, which lost 5 bases and 4 bases, there was a span of 8 bases. Germline V gives CDR1 SGHVS, CDR2 FQNEAQ. The CDR3 runs to 12 residues. The TCR was taken from an adult who received the AZD1222 COVID-19 vaccine. The gene calls are TRBV7-8 and TRBJ1-2; D not certain. This specimen consisted of peripheral blood, obtained 28 days after the second AZD1222 dose. The CDR3 coding sequence is TGTGCCAGCAGCCCGGGCGGCTATGGCTACACCTTC. It translates to CASSPGGYGYTF.